One T cell receptor (beta chain) is described in this entry. The antigen is not known. The V end lost 4 bases, the J end lost 0 bases, and 13 bases lay between the germline ends. Germline V gives CDR1 LGHNA, CDR2 YNFKEQ. The length of the CDR3 is 16 residues. Scientists made TCR beta libraries using quantitative 5'-RACE with molecular barcodes. TCRdb recomputed calls from the 5' RACE reads with MiXCR, one row per CDR3 protein. The data show 150,000 to 200,000 distinct CDR3 sequences, approximately 10% seen once. The data were taken from a study of CD8 T cells in ankylosing spondylitis. Overall study findings and caveats: With a CD8+ phenotype, disease-linked clones were relatively rare in peripheral blood. It was reported that disease-linked clones were significantly enriched in matched ankylosing spondylitis synovial fluid.

The TCR sequence derives from a male donor with ankylosing spondylitis or in good health (not recorded which). The sequencing input was blood, either unsorted or a sorted T cell fraction (not recorded which). This chain uses TRBV4-2 with TRBJ2-1; D is undetermined. In nucleotides, the CDR3 is TGTGCCAGCAGCCTGAATGACCCGCGCTCCTACAATGAGCAGTTCTTC. This sequence encodes CASSLNDPRSYNEQFF.